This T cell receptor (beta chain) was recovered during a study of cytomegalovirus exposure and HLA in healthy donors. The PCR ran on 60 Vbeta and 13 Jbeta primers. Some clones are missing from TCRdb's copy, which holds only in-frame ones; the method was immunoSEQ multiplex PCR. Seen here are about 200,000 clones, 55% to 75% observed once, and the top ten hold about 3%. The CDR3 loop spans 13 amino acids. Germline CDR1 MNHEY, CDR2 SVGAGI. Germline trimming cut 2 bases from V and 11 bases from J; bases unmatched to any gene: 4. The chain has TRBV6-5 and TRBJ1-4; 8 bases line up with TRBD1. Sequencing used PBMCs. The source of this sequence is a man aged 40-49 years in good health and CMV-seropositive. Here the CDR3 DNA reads TGTGCCAGCAGTTACCAGGGGGCGCAGAAACTGTTTTTT. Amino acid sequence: CASSYQGAQKLFF.